This TCR beta chain was recovered during a study of Ad26.COV2.S vaccination and SARS-CoV-2 variants. Study observations and caveats: Substantial post-vaccination breadth of spike-specific CD8+ and CD4+ T cell responses was reported. Compared with placebo recipients, vaccine recipients had higher spike-specific TCR breadth.

Treatment described: roughly 18 received Ad26.COV2.S at low or high dose, single or two shots; 5 received placebo; per-sample allocation not given. Sampling took place 63 days after the first vaccine or placebo injection. A Boston adult aged 18-55 years was the donor. This clone has ten or more counts. The antigen is undetermined. The data were produced by immunoSEQ multiplex PCR, yet TCRdb's version contains in-frame clones alone and is incomplete. The sample lists about 350,000 clones; 70% to 90% were seen once. The source of this sequence is a person aged 18-65 years who received the Ad26.COV2.S COVID-19 vaccine or a placebo. The specimen comprised peripheral blood, sampled in a trial of Ad26.COV2.S vaccine versus placebo.

In DNA, the CDR3 is TGTGCTAGTGGCTATTCGACAGGGGGGGGAGAGACCCAGTACTTC. It yields the protein CASGYSTGGGETQYF. This chain connects TRBV12-5 to TRBJ2-5; 9 bases line up with TRBD1. Trimming removed 6 bases from V and 4 bases from J; junction bases left unmatched: 9. The germline V gene has CDR1 LGHNT and CDR2 FRNRAP. The CDR3 loop spans 15 amino acids.